This passage covers 17 T cell receptor beta chains from one sample sequenced in a study of blood T cells in healthy people across ages. Alongside a J-beta primer mix, a sample-barcoded 5' primer served in a second PCR lasting roughly 7 to 12 cycles. TCRdb passed the 5' RACE reads through MiXCR, listing each CDR3 protein once. The table lists about 720,000 distinct CDR3 sequences, roughly 20% of them singletons. The sample comprised blood. All receptors derive from a man in his 70s in good health.

The chain uses TRBV2 and TRBJ2-1; 9 bases match TRBD2. Germline V gene lookup returns CDR1 SNHLY and CDR2 FYNNEI. The V and J ends lost 3 bases and 15 bases, in that order; junction bases with no gene match: 6. The CDR3 is 12 residues long. Written as DNA, the CDR3 is TGTGCCAGCAGTGATCTGCGGGAGGGCCGGTTCTTC. Protein sequence: CASSDLREGRFF.

The chain has TRBV20-1 and TRBJ2-3; 12 bases fit TRBD2. The junction had 9 bases not matched to a gene; V was cut back by 2 bases and J by 9 bases. Per germline, CDR1 DFQATT and CDR2 SNEGSKA (reference sequence). The CDR3 runs 15 residues. The CDR3 sequence is CSARLRLAGVQTQYF. CDR3 sequence (DNA): TGCAGTGCTAGACTCCGACTAGCGGGAGTACAGACGCAGTATTTT.

The CDR3 loop reads CASGGASYGEQYF. Written as DNA, the CDR3 is TGTGCCAGTGGGGGGGCCAGCTACGGCGAGCAGTACTTC. The chain employs TRBV6-6 and TRBJ2-5; possibly TRBD2 for D (7 bases). The J call could be wrong; TRBJ2-7 is a better fit for the DNA end. CDR3 size: 13 residues. From germline, CDR1 is MNHNY and CDR2 SVGAGI (reference sequence).

This clonotype was counted between two and nine times. The chain is built from TRBV7-2 and TRBJ2-7; D tentatively reads TRBD1 or TRBD2 (5 bases each). V was trimmed by 5 bases and J by 6 bases, leaving 17 bases between them. Looked up from germline, CDR1 is SGHTA and CDR2 is FQGNSA. CDR3 size: 14 residues. The CDR3 sequence is CASSADIGAGEQYV. In nucleotides, the CDR3 is TGTGCCAGCAGCGCCGACATTGGGGCGGGCGAGCAGTACGTC.

In nucleotides, the CDR3 is TGTGCCAAAGGGGGGACTAGCGCGAACACCGGGGAGCTGTTTTTT. Its translation: CAKGGTSANTGELFF. The chain carries TRBV2 and TRBJ2-2; 10 nucleotides align to TRBD2. Per the germline V gene, CDR1 is SNHLY and CDR2 is FYNNEI. This CDR3 region has 15 residues. Trimming at V came to 10 bases and at J to 0 bases, leaving 5 bases not matched to a gene.

This clonotype was found many times. This sequence joins TRBV7-3 and TRBJ2-1; 9 positions agree with TRBD2. V was clipped by 3 bases and J by 5 bases; unmatched bases: 5. In germline, CDR1 is SGHTA, CDR2 FQGTGA. The CDR3 is made up of 15 amino acids. The CDR3 region has the DNA TGTGCCAGCAGCTTGGGCGCTAGCGGGAACAATGAGCAGTTCTTC. Translation gives CASSLGASGNNEQFF. The full variable domain, in which reference TRBV7-3 and TRBJ2-1 provide the parts outside the CDR3, is GAGVSQTPSNKVTEKGKYVELRCDPISGHTALYWYRQSLGQGPEFLIYFQGTGAADDSGLPNDRFFAVRPEGSVSTLKIQRTERGDSAVYLCASSLGASGNNEQFFGPGTRLTVL.

The chain couples TRBV7-8 to TRBJ1-6; D gene uncertain. The ends were cut back, 0 bases at V and 6 bases at J, with 6 bases in the middle. CDR1 is SGHVS, CDR2 FQNEAQ, per germline. This CDR3 comprises 14 residues. As DNA, the CDR3 is TGTGCCAGCAGCTTAGCGTCTGGTAATTCACCCCTCCACTTT. Its protein is CASSLASGNSPLHF.

The chain carries TRBV12-3 or TRBV12-4 and TRBJ2-3, with no clear D. The CDR3 is 12 residues long. Trimming stripped 3 bases from V and 14 bases from J, with 15 bases between. The CDR3 bases are TGTGCCAGCAGTTTTGAAGGCCCCTTGAGGTATTTT. Its protein product is CASSFEGPLRYF.

The chain joins TRBV20-1 to TRBJ1-2, with D possibly matching TRBD1 (6 bases). Germline V gene lookup returns CDR1 DFQATT and CDR2 SNEGSKA (reference sequence). This CDR3 contains 12 residues. Trimming took 1 base from V and 7 from J, leaving 10 bases between them. The CDR3 nucleotides read TGCAGTGCTAGAGCGGGGGCGGCTGGCTACACCTTC. Its translation: CSARAGAAGYTF.

This clonotype was seen a handful of times. The chain couples TRBV20-1 to TRBJ2-3; 10 positions match TRBD2. With 7 bases clipped from V and 5 bases from J, the junction kept 18 bases outside the gene matches. There are 17 residues in the CDR3. Germline V gene sequence: CDR1 DFQATT, CDR2 SNEGSKA (reference sequence). The CDR3 loop reads CSGGTSANRAGGDTQYF. As DNA, the CDR3 is TGCAGTGGAGGGACTAGCGCCAATCGCGCGGGTGGAGATACGCAGTATTTT.

This clonotype was seen a few times. The rearrangement joins TRBV15 to TRBJ1-3; D is undetermined. V shed 6 bases and J shed 0 bases, with 9 bases lying between them. The CDR3 has 14 amino acids. Germline V CDR1 and CDR2: LNHNV, YYDKDF (reference sequence). DNA of the CDR3: TGTGCCACCAGGGAGCTGTTCTCTGGAAACACCATATATTTT. Its translation: CATRELFSGNTIYF.

This clonotype showed up many times. This sequence joins TRBV7-2 and TRBJ1-2; D not certain. Germline CDR1 SGHTA, CDR2 FQGNSA. This CDR3 comprises 14 residues. Trimming cost V 1 base and J 2 bases, with 8 bases left between them. In DNA form, the CDR3 reads TGTGCCAGCAGCTTAGGTACCGTCAACTATGGCTACACCTTC. Residues: CASSLGTVNYGYTF.

The chain combines TRBV12-3 or TRBV12-4 with TRBJ1-1; the match to TRBD1 covers 8 bases. Unmatched junction bases numbered 12, after V lost 1 base and J lost 5 bases. The length of the CDR3 is 17 residues. The CDR3 DNA follows: TGTGCCAGCAGTTTAGGTTTAACAGGGGGGCGATCTACTGAAGCTTTCTTT. Its protein is CASSLGLTGGRSTEAFF.

There are a few counts of this clonotype. The chain employs TRBV10-3 and TRBJ2-5; no clear D. The CDR3 is made up of 16 amino acids. Looked up from germline, CDR1 is ENHRY and CDR2 is SYGVKD. The ends were cut back, 0 bases at V and 3 bases at J, with 14 bases in the middle. CDR3 residues: CAISESIFSSEETQYF. The CDR3 DNA reads TGTGCCATCAGTGAGTCGATTTTTAGCAGTGAAGAGACCCAGTACTTC.

Many counts were recorded for this clonotype. This chain links TRBV29-1 with TRBJ2-1; 7 bases line up with TRBD2. CDR3 length equals 14 residues. Germline loops: CDR1 SQVTM, CDR2 ANQGSEA. Trimming cost V 1 base and J 4 bases; bases outside gene matches: 4. The CDR3: CSVEVLAGYNEQFF. In DNA, the CDR3 is TGCAGCGTTGAAGTGTTAGCGGGTTACAATGAGCAGTTCTTC.

This clonotype was observed a handful of times. The chain uses TRBV12-3 or TRBV12-4 and TRBJ1-1; D unresolved. The CDR3 consists of 14 residues. The V end lost 3 bases, the J end lost 0 bases, and 8 bases lay between the germline ends. CDR3 region: CASSFVSMNTEAFF. The DNA for the CDR3 is TGTGCCAGCAGTTTTGTCTCCATGAACACTGAAGCTTTCTTT.

Comment on this clonotype: At one end, the junction sequence differs from germline, possibly due to a read error. The chain joins TRBV7-6 to TRBJ2-1; the D is unclear. CDR3 length equals 15 residues. CDR1 and CDR2 from the germline V gene are SGHVS and FNYEAQ. The CDR3 is CANSKDRSSYNEQFF. The DNA for the CDR3 is TGTGCCAACAGCAAAGACCGGAGCTCCTACAATGAGCAGTTCTTC.